This TCR beta chain came from a study of blood T cell repertoires in COVID-19. CDR3 size: 14 residues. Trimming stripped 5 bases from V and 2 bases from J, with 10 bases between. From germline, CDR1 is SGHVS and CDR2 FQNEAQ. TCRdb keeps only in-frame clones here, not all; method: immunoSEQ multiplex PCR. The sample yields a few hundred thousand clones, 85% seen once. Sequencing was done on a sample of PBMCs or T cells enriched from blood (not recorded which). The chain carries TRBV7-8 and TRBJ1-5; the D is unclear. The TCR originated in a woman aged 50 to 60 who had recovered from COVID-19. The CDR3 DNA sequence: TGTGCCAGCAGCCAAAACCGGGGCAATCAGCCCCAGCATTTT. Translated: CASSQNRGNQPQHF.